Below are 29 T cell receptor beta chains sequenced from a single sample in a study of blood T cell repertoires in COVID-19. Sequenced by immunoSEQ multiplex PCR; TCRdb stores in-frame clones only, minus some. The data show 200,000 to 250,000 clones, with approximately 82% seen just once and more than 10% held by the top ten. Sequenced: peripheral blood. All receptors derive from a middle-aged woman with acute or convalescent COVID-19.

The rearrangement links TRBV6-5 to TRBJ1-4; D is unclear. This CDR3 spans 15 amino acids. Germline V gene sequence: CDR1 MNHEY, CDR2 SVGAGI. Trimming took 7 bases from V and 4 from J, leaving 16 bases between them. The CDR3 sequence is CASIGRTLFNEKLFF. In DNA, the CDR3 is TGTGCCAGCATTGGACGGACTTTGTTTAATGAAAAACTGTTTTTT.

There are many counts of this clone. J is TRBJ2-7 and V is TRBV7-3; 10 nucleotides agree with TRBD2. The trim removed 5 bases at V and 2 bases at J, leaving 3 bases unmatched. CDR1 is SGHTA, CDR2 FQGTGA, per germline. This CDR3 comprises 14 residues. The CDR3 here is CASSESGGAYEQYF. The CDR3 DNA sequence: TGTGCCAGCAGCGAAAGCGGGGGGGCCTACGAGCAGTACTTC.

The chain's CDR3 is CAISGQATDTQYF. The CDR3 nucleotides are TGTGCCATCAGTGGGCAGGCCACAGATACGCAGTATTTT. The chain couples TRBV10-3 to TRBJ2-3; D call uncertain. This CDR3 has 13 residues. Germline V gives CDR1 ENHRY, CDR2 SYGVKD. With 4 bases removed from V and 2 bases from J, the gap between germline ends came to 7 bases.

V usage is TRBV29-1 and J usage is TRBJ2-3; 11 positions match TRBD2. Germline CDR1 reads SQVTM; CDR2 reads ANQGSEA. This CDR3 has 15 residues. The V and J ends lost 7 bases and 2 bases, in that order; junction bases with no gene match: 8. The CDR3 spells CSGSGTSGNTDTQYF. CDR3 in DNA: TGCAGCGGCTCCGGGACTAGCGGAAACACAGATACGCAGTATTTT.

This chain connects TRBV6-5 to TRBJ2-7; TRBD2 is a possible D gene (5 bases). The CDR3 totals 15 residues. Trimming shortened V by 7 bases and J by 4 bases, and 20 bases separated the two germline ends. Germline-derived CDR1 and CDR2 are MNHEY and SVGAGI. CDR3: CASTGGLFGPYEQYF. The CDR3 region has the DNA TGTGCCAGCACGGGCGGGTTGTTCGGCCCTTACGAGCAGTACTTC.

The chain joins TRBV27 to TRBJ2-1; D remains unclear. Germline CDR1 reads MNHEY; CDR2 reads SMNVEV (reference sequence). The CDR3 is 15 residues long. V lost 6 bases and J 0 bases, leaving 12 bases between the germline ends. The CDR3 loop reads CASRQRDNSYNEQFF. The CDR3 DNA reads TGTGCCAGCAGACAGAGAGATAACTCCTACAATGAGCAGTTCTTC.

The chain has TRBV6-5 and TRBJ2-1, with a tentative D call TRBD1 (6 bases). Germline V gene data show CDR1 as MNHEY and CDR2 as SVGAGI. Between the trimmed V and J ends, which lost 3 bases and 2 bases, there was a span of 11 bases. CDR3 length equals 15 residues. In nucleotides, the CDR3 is TGTGCCAGCAGTTATCGGCAGGGGACCTACAATGAGCAGTTCTTC. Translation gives CASSYRQGTYNEQFF.

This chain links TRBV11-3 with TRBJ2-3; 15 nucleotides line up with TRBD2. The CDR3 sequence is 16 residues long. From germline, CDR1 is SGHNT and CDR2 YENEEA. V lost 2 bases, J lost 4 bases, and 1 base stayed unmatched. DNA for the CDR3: TGTGCCAGCAGCTTACGGACTAGCGGGGGGGCAGATACGCAGTATTTT. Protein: CASSLRTSGGADTQYF.

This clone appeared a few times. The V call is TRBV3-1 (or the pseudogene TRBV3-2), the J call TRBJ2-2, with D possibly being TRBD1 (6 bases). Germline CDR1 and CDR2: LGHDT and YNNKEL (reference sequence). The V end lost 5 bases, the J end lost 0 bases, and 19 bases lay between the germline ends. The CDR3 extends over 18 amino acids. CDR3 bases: TGTGCCAGCAGCGATCGTCTTTTTGGGACATCGAACACCGGGGAGCTGTTTTTT. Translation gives CASSDRLFGTSNTGELFF.

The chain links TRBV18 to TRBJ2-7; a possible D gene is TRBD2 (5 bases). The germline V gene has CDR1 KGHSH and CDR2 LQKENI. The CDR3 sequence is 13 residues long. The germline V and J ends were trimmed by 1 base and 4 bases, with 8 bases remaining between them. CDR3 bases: TGTGCCAGCTCACCACGTTCGGGATACGAGCAGTACTTC. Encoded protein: CASSPRSGYEQYF.

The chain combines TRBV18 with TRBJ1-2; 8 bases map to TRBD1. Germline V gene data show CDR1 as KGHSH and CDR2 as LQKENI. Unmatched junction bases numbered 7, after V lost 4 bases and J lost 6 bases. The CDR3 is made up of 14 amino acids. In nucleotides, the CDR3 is TGTGCCAGCTCACAACTACAGGGGGTGGATGGCTACACCTTC. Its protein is CASSQLQGVDGYTF.

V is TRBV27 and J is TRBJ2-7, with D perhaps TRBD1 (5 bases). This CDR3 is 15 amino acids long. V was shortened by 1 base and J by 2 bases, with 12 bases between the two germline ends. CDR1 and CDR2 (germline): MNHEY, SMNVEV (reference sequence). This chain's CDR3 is CASSLYQGGTYEQYF. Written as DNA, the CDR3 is TGTGCCAGCAGTTTATACCAGGGTGGCACCTACGAGCAGTACTTC.

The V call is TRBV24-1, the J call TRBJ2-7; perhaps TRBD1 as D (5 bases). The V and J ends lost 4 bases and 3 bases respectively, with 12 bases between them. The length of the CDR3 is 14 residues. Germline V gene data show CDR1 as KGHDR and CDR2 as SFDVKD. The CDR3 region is CATSESDSIYEQYF. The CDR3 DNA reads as TGTGCCACCAGTGAGTCTGACAGCATCTACGAGCAGTACTTC.

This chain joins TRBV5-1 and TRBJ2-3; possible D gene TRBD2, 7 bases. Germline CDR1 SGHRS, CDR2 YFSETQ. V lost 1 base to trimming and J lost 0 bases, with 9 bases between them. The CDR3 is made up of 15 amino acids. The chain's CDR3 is CASSLWGGSTDTQYF. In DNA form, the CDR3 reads TGCGCCAGCAGCTTGTGGGGGGGCAGCACAGATACGCAGTATTTT.

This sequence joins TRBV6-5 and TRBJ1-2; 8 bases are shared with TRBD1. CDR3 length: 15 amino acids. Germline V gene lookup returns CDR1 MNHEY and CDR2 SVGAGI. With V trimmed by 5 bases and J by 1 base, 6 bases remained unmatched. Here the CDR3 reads CASSPGGLGNYGYTF. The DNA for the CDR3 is TGTGCCAGCAGTCCAGGGGGCCTGGGTAACTATGGCTACACCTTC.

The CDR3 loop reads CASSPRQRDEETQYF. In nucleotides, the CDR3 is TGTGCCAGCAGCCCACGGCAGAGGGATGAAGAGACCCAGTACTTC. The chain employs TRBV7-9 and TRBJ2-5; TRBD2 might be the D (5 bases). Germline-derived CDR1 and CDR2 are SEHNR and FQNEAQ (reference sequence). The CDR3 is 15 amino acids. V gave up 5 bases and J gave up 3 bases, with 16 bases separating them. Combining the CDR3 with reference TRBV7-9 and TRBJ2-5 gives the whole variable domain DTGVSQNPRHKITKRGQNVTFRCDPISEHNRLYWYRQTLGQGPEFLTYFQNEAQLEKSRLLSDRFSAERPKGSFSTLEIQRTEQGDSAMYLCASSPRQRDEETQYFGPGTRLLVL.

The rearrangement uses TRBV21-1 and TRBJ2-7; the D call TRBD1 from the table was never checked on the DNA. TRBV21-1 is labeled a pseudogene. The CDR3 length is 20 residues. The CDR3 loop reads CASSTFRDRPGAGGFYEQYF. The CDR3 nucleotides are TGTGCCAGCAGCACCTTTCGGGACAGGCCCGGGGCTGGGGGGTTCTACGAGCAGTACTTC.

The CDR3, as DNA: TGTGCCAGCAGTTGGTGGCCCCCTGAAAAACTGTTTTTT. Protein product: CASSWWPPEKLFF. The genes are TRBV27 and TRBJ1-4; no reliable D call. The germline V gene has CDR1 MNHEY and CDR2 SMNVEV (reference sequence). The ends were cut back, 4 bases at V and 7 bases at J, with 10 bases in the middle. The CDR3 is 13 residues long.

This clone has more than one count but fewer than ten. CDR3 residues: CATPSHHPPGLATYEQYF. CDR3 coding DNA: TGTGCCACCCCATCACACCACCCCCCGGGACTAGCGACCTACGAGCAGTACTTC. The chain is built from TRBV9 and TRBJ2-7; 10 positions match TRBD2. The CDR3 sequence is 18 residues long. The J segment lost 2 bases and the V segment lost 9 bases, leaving 20 bases of the junction unmatched. The germline CDR1 and CDR2 sequences are SGDLS and YYNGEE.

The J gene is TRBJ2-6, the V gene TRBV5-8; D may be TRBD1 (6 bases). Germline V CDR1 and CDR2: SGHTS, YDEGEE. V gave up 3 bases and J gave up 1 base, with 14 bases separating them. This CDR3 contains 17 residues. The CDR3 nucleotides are TGTGCCAGCAGCTGGGGCCACAGGGAATCTGGGGCCAACGTCCTGACTTTC. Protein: CASSWGHRESGANVLTF. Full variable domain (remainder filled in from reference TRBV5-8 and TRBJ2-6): EAGVTQSPTHLIKTRGQQATLRCSPISGHTSVYWYQQALGLGLQFLLWYDEGEERNRGNFPPRFSGRQFPNYSSELNVNALELEDSALYLCASSWGHRESGANVLTFGAGSRLTVL.

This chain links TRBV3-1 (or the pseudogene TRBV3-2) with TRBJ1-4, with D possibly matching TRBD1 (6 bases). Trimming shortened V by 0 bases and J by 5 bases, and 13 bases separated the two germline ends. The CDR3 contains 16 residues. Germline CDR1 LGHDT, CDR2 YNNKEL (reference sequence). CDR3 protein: CASSQEPGHANEKLFF. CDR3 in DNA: TGTGCCAGCAGCCAAGAGCCGGGACACGCAAATGAAAAACTGTTTTTT.

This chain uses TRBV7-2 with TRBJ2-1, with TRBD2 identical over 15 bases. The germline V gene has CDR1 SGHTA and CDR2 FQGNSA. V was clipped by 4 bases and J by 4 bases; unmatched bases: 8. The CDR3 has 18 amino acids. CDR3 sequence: CASSSRGTSGRSYNEQFF. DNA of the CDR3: TGTGCCAGCAGCTCAAGAGGGACTAGCGGGAGGTCTTACAATGAGCAGTTCTTC.

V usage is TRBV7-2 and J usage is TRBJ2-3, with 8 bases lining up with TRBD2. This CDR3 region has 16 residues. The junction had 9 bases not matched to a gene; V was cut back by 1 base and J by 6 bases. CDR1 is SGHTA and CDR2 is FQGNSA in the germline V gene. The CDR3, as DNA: TGTGCCAGCAGCTTAGTCCCCTTAGCGGGATCGGATACGCAGTATTTT. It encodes CASSLVPLAGSDTQYF.

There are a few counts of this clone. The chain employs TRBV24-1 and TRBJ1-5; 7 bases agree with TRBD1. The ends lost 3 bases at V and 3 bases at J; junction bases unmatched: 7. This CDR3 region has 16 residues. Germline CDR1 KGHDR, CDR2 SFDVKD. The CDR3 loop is CATSDAQGPPNQPQHF. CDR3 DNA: TGTGCCACCAGTGATGCACAGGGGCCGCCCAATCAGCCCCAGCATTTT.

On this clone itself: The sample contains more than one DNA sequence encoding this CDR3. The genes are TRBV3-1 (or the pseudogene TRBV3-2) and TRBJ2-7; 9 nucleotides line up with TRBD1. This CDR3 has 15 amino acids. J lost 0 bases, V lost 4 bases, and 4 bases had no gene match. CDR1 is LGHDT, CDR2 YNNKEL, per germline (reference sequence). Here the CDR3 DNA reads TGTGCCAGCAGCCCAGGACAGGGGAGCTCCTACGAGCAGTACTTC. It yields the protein CASSPGQGSSYEQYF.

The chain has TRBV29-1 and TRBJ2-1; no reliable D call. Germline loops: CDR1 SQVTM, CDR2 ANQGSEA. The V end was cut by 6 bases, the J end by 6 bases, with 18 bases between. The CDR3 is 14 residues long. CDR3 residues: CSVAASDFGNEQFF. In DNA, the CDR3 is TGCAGCGTCGCGGCTTCAGACTTCGGCAATGAGCAGTTCTTC.

The DNA for the CDR3 is TGTGCCAGCAGTTACGCGGGATACAATGAGCAGTTCTTC. Translating gives CASSYAGYNEQFF. J is TRBJ2-1 and V is TRBV6-2 or TRBV6-3; D possibly corresponds to TRBD2 (6 bases). Germline V gene lookup returns CDR1 MNHEY and CDR2 SVGEGT. The CDR3 has 13 amino acids. Trimming shortened V by 2 bases and J by 4 bases, and 6 bases separated the two germline ends.

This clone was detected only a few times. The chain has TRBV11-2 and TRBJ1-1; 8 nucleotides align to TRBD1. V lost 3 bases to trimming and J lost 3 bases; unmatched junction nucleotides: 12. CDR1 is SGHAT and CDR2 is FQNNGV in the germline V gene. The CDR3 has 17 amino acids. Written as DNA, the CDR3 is TGTGCCAGCAGCTTGGGTCGGACAGGGCCGTGGGACACTGAAGCTTTCTTT. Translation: CASSLGRTGPWDTEAFF.

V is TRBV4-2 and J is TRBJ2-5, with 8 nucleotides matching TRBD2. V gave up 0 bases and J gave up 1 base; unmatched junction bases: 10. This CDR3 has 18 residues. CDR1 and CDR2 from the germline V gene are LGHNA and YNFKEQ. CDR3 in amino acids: CASSQDLLAAGGQETQYF. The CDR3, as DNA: TGTGCCAGCAGCCAAGATCTACTAGCGGCGGGGGGCCAAGAGACCCAGTACTTC.